This record looks at one T cell receptor beta chain sequence and its context. A COVID-19 case had been met by exposed participants during the 2 weeks before study entry. The data originate from a study of blood T cell repertoires in COVID-19. The germline CDR1 and CDR2 sequences are SNHLY and FYNNEI. Trimming took off 7 bases at V and 8 bases at J, with 26 bases between the two ends. This CDR3 spans 16 amino acids. Authors' analysis steps: Amplification of reference gene primers provided the estimated nucleated cell counts. The assay was immunoSEQ multiplex PCR, and TCRdb's table has in-frame clones only and misses some. V and J calls and clone size are given by that table; D and trimming were obtained from the DNA. This repertoire shows 300,000 to 400,000 clones, roughly 90% found once; its top ten account for less than 4%.

The V gene is TRBV2, the J gene TRBJ1-2, with D possibly being TRBD1 (6 bases). The source material was PBMCs or T cells enriched from blood (not recorded which). This TCR was recovered from a woman in her twenties or thirties who had been exposed to COVID-19. The CDR3 sequence is CASTRIGAGVIEGYTF. CDR3 DNA sequence: TGTGCCAGCACCAGAATTGGGGCAGGGGTAATAGAGGGCTACACCTTC.